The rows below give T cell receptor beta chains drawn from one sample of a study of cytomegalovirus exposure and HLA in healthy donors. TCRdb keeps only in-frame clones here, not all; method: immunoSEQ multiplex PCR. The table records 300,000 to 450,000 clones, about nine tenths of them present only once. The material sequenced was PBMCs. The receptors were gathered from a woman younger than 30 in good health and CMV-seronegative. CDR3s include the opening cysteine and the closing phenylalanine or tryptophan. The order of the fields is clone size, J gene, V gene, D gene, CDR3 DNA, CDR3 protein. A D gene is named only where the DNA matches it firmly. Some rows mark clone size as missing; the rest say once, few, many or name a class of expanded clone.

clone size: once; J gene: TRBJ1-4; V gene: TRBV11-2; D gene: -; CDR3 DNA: TGTGCCAGCAGCTTTGGGGGGTCAACTAATGAAAAACTGTTTTTT; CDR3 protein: CASSFGGSTNEKLFF
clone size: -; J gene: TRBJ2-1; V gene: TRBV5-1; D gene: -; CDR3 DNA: TGCGCCAGCAGCGGGCAGACAGGTCACAATGAGCAGTTCTTC; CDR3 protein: CASSGQTGHNEQFF
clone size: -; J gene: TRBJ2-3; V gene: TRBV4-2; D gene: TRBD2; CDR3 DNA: TGTGCCAGCAGCCAAGGGGGTAGCGGGGACTTCACAGATACGCAGTATTTT; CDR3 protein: CASSQGGSGDFTDTQYF
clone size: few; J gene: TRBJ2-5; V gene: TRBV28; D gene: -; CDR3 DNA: TGTGCCAGCAGTTCCCTAGACAGACAAGAGACCCAGTACTTC; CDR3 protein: CASSSLDRQETQYF
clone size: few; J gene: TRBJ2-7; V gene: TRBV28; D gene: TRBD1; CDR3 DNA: TGTGCCAGCAGCCAGGGACAGACCTACGAGCAGTACTTC; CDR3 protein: CASSQGQTYEQYF
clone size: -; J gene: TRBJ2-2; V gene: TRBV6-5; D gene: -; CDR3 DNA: TGTGCCAGCAGTTACTCGAGTCCCGGGGAGCTGTTTTTT; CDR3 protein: CASSYSSPGELFF
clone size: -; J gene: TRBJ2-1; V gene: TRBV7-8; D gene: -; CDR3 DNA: TGTGCCAGCACCCTCCCGAGCTCCTACAATGAGCAGTTCTTC; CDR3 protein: CASTLPSSYNEQFF
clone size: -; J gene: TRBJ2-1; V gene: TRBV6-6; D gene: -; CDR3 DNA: TGTGCCAGCAGTTACGACGTTGCGGGATACAATGAGCAGTTCTTC; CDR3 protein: CASSYDVAGYNEQFF
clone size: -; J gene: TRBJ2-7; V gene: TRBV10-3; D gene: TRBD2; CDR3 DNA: TGTGCCATCAGTGAGTCCGGGGGAGGGCCTATGTACGAGCAGTACTTC; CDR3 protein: CAISESGGGPMYEQYF
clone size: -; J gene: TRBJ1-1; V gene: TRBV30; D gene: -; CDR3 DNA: TGTGCCTGGAGTGTCGGGGGCACTGAAGCTTTCTTT; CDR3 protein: CAWSVGGTEAFF
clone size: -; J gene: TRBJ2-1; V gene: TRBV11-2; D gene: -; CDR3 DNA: TGTGCCAGCAGCCTAGCCCCGGGGGATGGCAATGAGCAGTTCTTC; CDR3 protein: CASSLAPGDGNEQFF
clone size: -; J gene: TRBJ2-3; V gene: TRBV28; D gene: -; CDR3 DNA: TGTGCCAGCAGTACGGTCCCAGATACGCAGTATTTT; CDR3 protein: CASSTVPDTQYF
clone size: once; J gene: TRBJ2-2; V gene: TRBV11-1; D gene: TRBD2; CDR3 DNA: TGTGCCAGCAGCTACCTAGCGGGGACGAACACCGGGGAGCTGTTTTTT; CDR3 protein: CASSYLAGTNTGELFF
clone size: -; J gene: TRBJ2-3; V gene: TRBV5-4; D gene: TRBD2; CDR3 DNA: TGTGCCAGCAGCCTCGGACTAGCCGCAGATACGCAGTATTTT; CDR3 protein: CASSLGLAADTQYF
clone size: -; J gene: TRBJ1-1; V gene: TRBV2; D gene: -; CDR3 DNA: TGTGCCAGCAGTGAAGAGGGAGGAGCTTTCTTT; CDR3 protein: CASSEEGGAFF
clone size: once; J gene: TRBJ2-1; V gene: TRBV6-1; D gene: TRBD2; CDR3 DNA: TGTGCCAGCAGTGTCCGCGGGAGCTACAATGAGCAGTTCTTC; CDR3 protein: CASSVRGSYNEQFF
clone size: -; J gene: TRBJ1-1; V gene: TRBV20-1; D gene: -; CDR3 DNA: TGCAGTGCTAGGCCCGGGGCTGAAGCTTTCTTT; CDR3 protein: CSARPGAEAFF
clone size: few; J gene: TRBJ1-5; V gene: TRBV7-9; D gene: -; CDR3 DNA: TGTGCCAGCAGCTCGGGAGACAGCTTTAATCAGCCCCAGCATTTT; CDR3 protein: CASSSGDSFNQPQHF
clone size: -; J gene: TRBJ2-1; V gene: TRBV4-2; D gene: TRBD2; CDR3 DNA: TGTGCCAGCAGCCAGAAAAGCGGGGGGTCGTACAATGAGCAGTTCTTC; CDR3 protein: CASSQKSGGSYNEQFF
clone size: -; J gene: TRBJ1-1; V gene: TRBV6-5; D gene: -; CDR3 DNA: TGTGCCAGCAGTTACTCGAGCAGGGGAAGCACTGAAGCTTTCTTT; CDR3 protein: CASSYSSRGSTEAFF
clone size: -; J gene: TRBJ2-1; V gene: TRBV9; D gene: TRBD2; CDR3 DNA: TGTGCCAGCAGCGTAACAAGCGGGAGCTACAATGAGCAGTTCTTC; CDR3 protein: CASSVTSGSYNEQFF
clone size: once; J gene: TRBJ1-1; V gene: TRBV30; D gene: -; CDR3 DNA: TGTGCCTGGAGTGGAGGGGGAGTTGAAGCTTTCTTT; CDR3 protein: CAWSGGGVEAFF
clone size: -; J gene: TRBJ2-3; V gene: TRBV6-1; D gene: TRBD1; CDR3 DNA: TGTGCCAGCAGTGAGGGACAGGAATCAGATACGCAGTATTTT; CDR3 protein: CASSEGQESDTQYF
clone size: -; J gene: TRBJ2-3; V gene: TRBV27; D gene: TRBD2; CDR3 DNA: TGTGCCAGCAGTTTAACTAGCGGGAGTACTACGGATACGCAGTATTTT; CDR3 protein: CASSLTSGSTTDTQYF
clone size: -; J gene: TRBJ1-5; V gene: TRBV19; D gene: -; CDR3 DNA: TGTGCCAGTAGTGAGCAGGGAAATCAGCCCCAGCATTTT; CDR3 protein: CASSEQGNQPQHF
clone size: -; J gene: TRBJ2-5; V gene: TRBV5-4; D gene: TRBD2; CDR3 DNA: TGTGCCAGCAGCTTGCGACCGGTACTAGCGGATGGAGAGACCCAGTACTTC; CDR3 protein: CASSLRPVLADGETQYF
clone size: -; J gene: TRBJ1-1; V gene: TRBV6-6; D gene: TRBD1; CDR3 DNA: TGTGCCAGCACCCAAACAGGGGACTCATTGAACACTGAAGCTTTCTTT; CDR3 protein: CASTQTGDSLNTEAFF
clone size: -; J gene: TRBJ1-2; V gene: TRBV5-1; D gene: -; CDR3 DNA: TGCGCCAGCAGCTTGGTTCGGGGGAAAGGCGATGGCTACACCTTC; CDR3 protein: CASSLVRGKGDGYTF
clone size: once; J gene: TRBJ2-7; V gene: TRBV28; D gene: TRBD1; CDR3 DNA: TGTGCCAGCACCCCCGTATTAACCGGGACAGGGATGGAGCAGTACTTC; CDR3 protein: CASTPVLTGTGMEQYF
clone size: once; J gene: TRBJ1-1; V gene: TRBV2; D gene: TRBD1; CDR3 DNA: TGTGCCAGCAGTGAATCCAGACAGGGGTTGAACACTGAAGCTTTCTTT; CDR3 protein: CASSESRQGLNTEAFF
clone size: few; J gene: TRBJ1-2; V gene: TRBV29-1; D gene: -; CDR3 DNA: TGCAGCGTTGAAGTAAGCGACGCCTATGGCTACACCTTC; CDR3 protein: CSVEVSDAYGYTF